These T cell receptor beta chains were read from a single sample in a study of tumor-infiltrating lymphocytes in primary liver carcinoma. TCRdb reanalysed the multiplex PCR reads using MiXCR and keeps one entry per CDR3 protein. The data show 250,000 to 400,000 distinct CDR3 sequences, 50% to 70% seen once. Material for sequencing was peripheral blood. All receptors derive from a man aged 40-55 years with primary liver carcinoma and hepatitis B virus infection. Each CDR3 is given with its conserved first and last residue. The order of the fields is clone size, V gene, D gene, J gene, CDR3 protein, CDR3 DNA. D genes are given only for firm matches. Size values are once, few and many counts, or a class for expanded clones, and some rows have none.

clone_size: NA
v_call: TRBV30
d_call: NA
j_call: TRBJ1-1
cdr3_aa: CAWRLARGTEAFF
cdr3_nt: TGTGCCTGGAGACTCGCCCGAGGGACTGAAGCTTTCTTT

clone_size: NA
v_call: TRBV12-3/TRBV12-4
d_call: NA
j_call: TRBJ2-7
cdr3_aa: CTRAKGGQFYEQYF
cdr3_nt: TGTACCAGAGCCAAGGGGGGACAGTTCTACGAGCAGTACTTC

clone_size: NA
v_call: TRBV30
d_call: NA
j_call: TRBJ2-1
cdr3_aa: CASSGGHEQLF
cdr3_nt: TGTGCCTCCAGTGGGGGACATGAGCAGCTCTTC

clone_size: NA
v_call: TRBV19
d_call: NA
j_call: TRBJ1-2
cdr3_aa: CASSSQGGGYTF
cdr3_nt: TGTGCCAGTTCTTCACAGGGCGGCGGCTACACCTTC

clone_size: NA
v_call: TRBV11-3
d_call: TRBD2
j_call: TRBJ2-3
cdr3_aa: CASSLGLAGELGDTQYF
cdr3_nt: TGTGCCAGCAGCTTAGGACTAGCGGGAGAGCTTGGAGATACCCAGTATTTT

clone_size: NA
v_call: TRBV11-2
d_call: NA
j_call: TRBJ2-7
cdr3_aa: CTSREGATWVEEQYF
cdr3_nt: TGTACCAGCAGGGAAGGGGCCACATGGGTAGAGGAGCAGTACTTC

clone_size: once
v_call: TRBV7-8
d_call: TRBD2
j_call: TRBJ2-1
cdr3_aa: CASSLELLAGGKELFF
cdr3_nt: TGTGCCAGCAGCTTAGAATTGCTAGCGGGAGGGAAGGAGTTGTTCTTC

clone_size: once
v_call: TRBV30
d_call: NA
j_call: TRBJ2-3
cdr3_aa: CAWSSLEGVNTQYF
cdr3_nt: TGTGCCTGGAGCTCCCTAGAGGGGGTGAATACGCAGTATTTT

clone_size: NA
v_call: TRBV5-1
d_call: NA
j_call: TRBJ2-2
cdr3_aa: CASSLGAGNTGELFF
cdr3_nt: TGCGCCAGCAGCTTGGGCGCGGGAAACACCGGGGAGCTGTTTTTT

clone_size: few
v_call: TRBV5-1
d_call: NA
j_call: TRBJ1-1
cdr3_aa: CASSSQQGNTEAFF
cdr3_nt: TGCGCCAGCAGCTCGCAACAGGGGAACACTGAAGCTTTCTTT

clone_size: few
v_call: TRBV12-3/TRBV12-4
d_call: NA
j_call: TRBJ2-3
cdr3_aa: CASRSFGRTDTQYF
cdr3_nt: TGTGCCAGCAGGAGCTTCGGGCGCACAGATACGCAGTATTTT

clone_size: few
v_call: TRBV28
d_call: NA
j_call: TRBJ1-6
cdr3_aa: CASSLLGNNSPLHF
cdr3_nt: TGTGCCAGCAGTTTATTGGGGAATAATTCACCCCTCCACTTT

clone_size: once
v_call: TRBV11-1
d_call: NA
j_call: TRBJ1-1
cdr3_aa: CASNSKVGGTEAFF
cdr3_nt: TGTGCCAGCAACTCAAAAGTTGGGGGTACTGAAGCTTTCTTT

clone_size: once
v_call: TRBV11-1
d_call: NA
j_call: TRBJ2-1
cdr3_aa: CASRGGGLAGRLF
cdr3_nt: TGTGCCAGCAGGGGAGGGGGGCTAGCTGGACGGCTCTTC

clone_size: NA
v_call: TRBV28
d_call: NA
j_call: TRBJ2-7
cdr3_aa: CASSLWTYEQYF
cdr3_nt: TGTGCCAGTAGTTTGTGGACCTACGAGCAGTACTTC

clone_size: few
v_call: TRBV14
d_call: NA
j_call: TRBJ2-3
cdr3_aa: CASSQVRRDTQYF
cdr3_nt: TGTGCCAGCAGCCAAGTTCGGAGAGATACGCAGTATTTT

clone_size: many
v_call: TRBV6-5
d_call: NA
j_call: TRBJ2-7
cdr3_aa: CASSLDSTYEQYF
cdr3_nt: TGTGCCAGCAGTCTGGACAGCACCTACGAGCAGTACTTC

clone_size: NA
v_call: TRBV12-3/TRBV12-4
d_call: NA
j_call: TRBJ1-1
cdr3_aa: CTSSTDGDTEAFF
cdr3_nt: TGTACCAGCAGTACGGACGGGGACACTGAAGCTTTCTTT

clone_size: once
v_call: TRBV7-9
d_call: TRBD2
j_call: TRBJ2-5
cdr3_aa: CACSGLVETQWF
cdr3_nt: TGTGCCTGCAGTGGACTAGTGGAGACCCAGTGGTTC

clone_size: many
v_call: TRBV11-1
d_call: TRBD2
j_call: TRBJ2-4
cdr3_aa: CASSSQGGVGNIRYF
cdr3_nt: TGTGCCAGCAGCTCCCAGGGAGGGGTGGGAAACATTCGGTACTTC

clone_size: NA
v_call: TRBV5-1
d_call: NA
j_call: TRBJ1-4
cdr3_aa: CASSFRQSNEKLFF
cdr3_nt: TGCGCCAGCAGCTTTAGGCAGTCTAATGAAAAACTGTTTTTT

clone_size: few
v_call: TRBV6-1
d_call: NA
j_call: TRBJ2-3
cdr3_aa: CASTRGRTGPGDTQYF
cdr3_nt: TGTGCCAGCACCCGAGGGAGGACTGGGCCGGGTGATACGCAGTATTTT

clone_size: NA
v_call: TRBV11-2
d_call: NA
j_call: TRBJ1-6
cdr3_aa: CVSIQSLGDSPLHF
cdr3_nt: TGTGTCAGCATCCAATCCCTCGGGGATTCACCTCTCCACTTT

clone_size: NA
v_call: TRBV28
d_call: NA
j_call: TRBJ2-7
cdr3_aa: CASRPGFFEQYF
cdr3_nt: TGTGCCAGCCGGCCCGGATTCTTCGAGCAGTACTTC

clone_size: many
v_call: TRBV29-1
d_call: NA
j_call: TRBJ2-5
cdr3_aa: CSVEGGSQETQYF
cdr3_nt: TGCAGCGTTGAAGGTGGCAGTCAAGAGACCCAGTACTTC

clone_size: few
v_call: TRBV7-8
d_call: TRBD2
j_call: TRBJ2-5
cdr3_aa: CASRKFTAPLWEEDGRDETQYF
cdr3_nt: TGTGCCAGCAGGAAATTCACCGCCCCCCTATGGGAGGAAGACGGGAGGGATGAGACCCAGTACTTC

clone_size: NA
v_call: TRBV4-2
d_call: TRBD2
j_call: TRBJ2-2
cdr3_aa: CASSQGLAGIAGEPFF
cdr3_nt: TGTGCCAGCAGCCAAGGTCTAGCGGGAATTGCCGGGGAGCCGTTCTTT

clone_size: NA
v_call: TRBV6-1
d_call: NA
j_call: TRBJ2-6
cdr3_aa: CASGPGRSRSWPGANVLTF
cdr3_nt: TGTGCCAGCGGCCCGGGGAGGAGTAGATCCTGGCCTGGGGCCAACGTCCTGACTTTC

clone_size: NA
v_call: TRBV5-4
d_call: NA
j_call: TRBJ2-3
cdr3_aa: CASSQYGVGGTDTQYF
cdr3_nt: TGTGCCAGCAGCCAATATGGGGTGGGAGGCACAGATACGCAGTATTTT

clone_size: many
v_call: TRBV11-2
d_call: TRBD1
j_call: TRBJ2-5
cdr3_aa: CASTVTGAETQYF
cdr3_nt: TGTGCCAGCACCGTGACAGGGGCGGAGACCCAGTACTTC

clone_size: NA
v_call: TRBV6-1
d_call: NA
j_call: TRBJ1-2
cdr3_aa: CASEEAAYGYTF
cdr3_nt: TGTGCCTCCGAGGAGGCGGCGTATGGCTACACCTTC

clone_size: NA
v_call: TRBV11-2
d_call: NA
j_call: TRBJ2-7
cdr3_aa: CASNLPTGREQYF
cdr3_nt: TGTGCCAGCAACCTGCCCACAGGGCGGGAGCAGTACTTC

clone_size: many
v_call: TRBV6-6
d_call: NA
j_call: TRBJ2-7
cdr3_aa: CASSYSGRFGEQYF
cdr3_nt: TGTGCCAGCAGTTACTCTGGCAGGTTCGGCGAGCAGTACTTC

clone_size: NA
v_call: TRBV20-1
d_call: NA
j_call: TRBJ1-1
cdr3_aa: CSARDLRLGEGTEAFF
cdr3_nt: TGCAGTGCTAGAGATCTTAGGTTAGGGGAGGGGACTGAAGCTTTCTTT

clone_size: few
v_call: TRBV5-4
d_call: TRBD1
j_call: TRBJ2-1
cdr3_aa: CASSSLGQGEQFF
cdr3_nt: TGTGCCAGCAGCTCATTAGGACAGGGAGAGCAGTTCTTC

clone_size: NA
v_call: TRBV5-1
d_call: NA
j_call: TRBJ2-4
cdr3_aa: CATGLGDNIQYF
cdr3_nt: TGCGCCACCGGATTGGGGGATAACATTCAGTACTTC

clone_size: NA
v_call: TRBV29-1
d_call: NA
j_call: TRBJ2-1
cdr3_aa: CIAAGTSYNERFF
cdr3_nt: TGCATCGCAGCCGGGACGTCCTACAATGAGCGGTTCTTC

clone_size: NA
v_call: TRBV11-2
d_call: TRBD2
j_call: TRBJ2-3
cdr3_aa: CASSLAASGKLTQYF
cdr3_nt: TGTGCCAGCAGCTTAGCGGCTAGCGGGAAACTTACGCAGTATTTT

clone_size: once
v_call: TRBV28
d_call: NA
j_call: TRBJ2-1
cdr3_aa: CASSLREDVYNEQFF
cdr3_nt: TGTGCCAGCAGCCTCCGGGAAGACGTATACAATGAGCAGTTCTTC

clone_size: NA
v_call: TRBV4-2
d_call: NA
j_call: TRBJ1-1
cdr3_aa: CACSQDVAMNTEAFF
cdr3_nt: TGTGCCTGCAGCCAAGATGTCGCCATGAACACTGAAGCTTTCTTT